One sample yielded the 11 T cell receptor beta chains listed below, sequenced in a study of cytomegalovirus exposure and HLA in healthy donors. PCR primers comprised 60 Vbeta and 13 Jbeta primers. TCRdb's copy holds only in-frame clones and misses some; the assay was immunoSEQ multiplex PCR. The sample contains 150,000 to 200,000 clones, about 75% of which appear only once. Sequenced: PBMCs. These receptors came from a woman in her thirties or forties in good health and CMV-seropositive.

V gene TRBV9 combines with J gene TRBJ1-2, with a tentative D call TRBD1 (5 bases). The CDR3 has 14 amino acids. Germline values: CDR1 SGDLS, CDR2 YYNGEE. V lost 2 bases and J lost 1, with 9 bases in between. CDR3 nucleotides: TGTGCCAGCAGCGTTGGACATAGTAACTATGGCTACACCTTC. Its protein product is CASSVGHSNYGYTF.

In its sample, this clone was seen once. DNA of the CDR3: TGTGCCAGCAGCTCAATCCAACCCGGGACTAGCGGAACCTACGAGCAGTACTTC. Its translation is CASSSIQPGTSGTYEQYF. This chain links TRBV14 with TRBJ2-7; 11 bases align to TRBD2. Germline lookup yields CDR1 SGHDN and CDR2 FVKESK. The CDR3 is 18 residues long. Germline trimming cut 5 bases from V and 2 bases from J; bases unmatched to any gene: 14.

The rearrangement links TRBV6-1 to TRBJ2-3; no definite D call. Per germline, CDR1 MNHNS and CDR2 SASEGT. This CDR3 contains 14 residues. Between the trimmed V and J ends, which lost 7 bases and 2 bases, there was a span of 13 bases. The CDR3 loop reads CASKRSTYTDTQYF. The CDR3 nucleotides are TGTGCCAGCAAGAGGTCGACCTACACAGATACGCAGTATTTT.

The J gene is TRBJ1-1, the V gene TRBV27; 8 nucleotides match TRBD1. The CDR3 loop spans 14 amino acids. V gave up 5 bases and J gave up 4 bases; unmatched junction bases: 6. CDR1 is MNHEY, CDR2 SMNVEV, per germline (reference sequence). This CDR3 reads CASSAGTGGTEAFF. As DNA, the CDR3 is TGTGCCAGCAGTGCAGGTACAGGGGGCACTGAAGCTTTCTTT.

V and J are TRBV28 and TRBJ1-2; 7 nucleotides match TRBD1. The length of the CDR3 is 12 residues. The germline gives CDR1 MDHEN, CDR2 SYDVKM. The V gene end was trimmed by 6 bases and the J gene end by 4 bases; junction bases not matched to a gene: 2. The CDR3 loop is CASRQGPYGYTF. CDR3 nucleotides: TGTGCCAGCAGACAGGGGCCCTATGGCTACACCTTC.

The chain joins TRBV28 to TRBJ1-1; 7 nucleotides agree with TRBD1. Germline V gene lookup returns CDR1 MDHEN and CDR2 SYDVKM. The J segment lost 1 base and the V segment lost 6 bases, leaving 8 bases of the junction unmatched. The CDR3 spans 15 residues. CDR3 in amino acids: CASRSEGQSNTEAFF. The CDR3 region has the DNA TGTGCCAGCAGGTCCGAGGGACAGTCGAACACTGAAGCTTTCTTT.

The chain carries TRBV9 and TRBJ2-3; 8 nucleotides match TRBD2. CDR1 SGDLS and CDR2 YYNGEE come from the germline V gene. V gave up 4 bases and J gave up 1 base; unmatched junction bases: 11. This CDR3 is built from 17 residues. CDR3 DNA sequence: TGTGCCAGCAGCCCGACCCCGGGACTAGGGGGCACAGATACGCAGTATTTT. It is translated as CASSPTPGLGGTDTQYF.

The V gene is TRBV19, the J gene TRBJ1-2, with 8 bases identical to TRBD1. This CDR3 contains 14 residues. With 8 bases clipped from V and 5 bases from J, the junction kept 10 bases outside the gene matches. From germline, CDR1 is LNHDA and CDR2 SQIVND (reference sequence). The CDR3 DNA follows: TGTGCCAGTCATCAGGGGGCACGGATATATGGCTACACCTTC. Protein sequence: CASHQGARIYGYTF.

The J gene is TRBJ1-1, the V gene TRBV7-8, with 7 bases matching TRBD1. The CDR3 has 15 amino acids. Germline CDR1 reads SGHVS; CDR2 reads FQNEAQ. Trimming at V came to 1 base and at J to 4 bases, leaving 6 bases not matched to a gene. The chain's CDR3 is CASSLGKGASTEAFF. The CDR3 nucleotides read TGTGCCAGCAGCTTAGGAAAGGGGGCCAGCACTGAAGCTTTCTTT. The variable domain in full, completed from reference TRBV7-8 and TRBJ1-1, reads GAGVSQSPRYKVAKRGQDVALRCDPISGHVSLFWYQQALGQGPEFLTYFQNEAQLDKSGLPSDRFFAERPEGSVSTLKIQRTQQEDSAVYLCASSLGKGASTEAFFGQGTRLTVV.

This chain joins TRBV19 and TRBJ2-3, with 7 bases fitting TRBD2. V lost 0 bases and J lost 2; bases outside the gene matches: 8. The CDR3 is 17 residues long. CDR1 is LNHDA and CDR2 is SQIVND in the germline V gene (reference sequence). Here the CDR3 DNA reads TGTGCCAGTAGTATAGACCAACTAGCGCCTACCACAGATACGCAGTATTTT. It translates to CASSIDQLAPTTDTQYF. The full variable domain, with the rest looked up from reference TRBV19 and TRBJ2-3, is DGGITQSPKYLFRKEGQNVTLSCEQNLNHDAMYWYRQDPGQGLRLIYYSQIVNDFQKGDIAEGYSVSREKKESFPLTVTSAQKNPTAFYLCASSIDQLAPTTDTQYFGPGTRLTVL.

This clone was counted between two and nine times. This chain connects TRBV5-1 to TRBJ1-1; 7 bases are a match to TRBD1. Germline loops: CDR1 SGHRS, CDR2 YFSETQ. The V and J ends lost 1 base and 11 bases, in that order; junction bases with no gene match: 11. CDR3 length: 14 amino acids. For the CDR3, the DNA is TGCGCCAGCAGCTTGTCTACAGGGGCTGAAGGGGCTTTCTTT. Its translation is CASSLSTGAEGAFF.